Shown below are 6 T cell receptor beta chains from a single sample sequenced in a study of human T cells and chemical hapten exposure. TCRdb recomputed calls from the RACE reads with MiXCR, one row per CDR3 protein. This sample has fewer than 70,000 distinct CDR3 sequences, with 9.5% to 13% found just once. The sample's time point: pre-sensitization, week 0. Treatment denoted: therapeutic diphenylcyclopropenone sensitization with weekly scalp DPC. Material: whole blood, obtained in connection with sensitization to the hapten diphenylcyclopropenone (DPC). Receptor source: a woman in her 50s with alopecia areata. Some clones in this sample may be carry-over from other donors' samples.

Here the CDR3 reads CATGTEASYNEQFF. The CDR3, as DNA: TGTGCCACCGGGACAGAAGCTTCCTACAATGAGCAGTTCTTC. The chain combines TRBV24-1 with TRBJ2-1; 7 nucleotides agree with TRBD1. The trim removed 9 bases at V and 1 base at J, leaving 5 bases unmatched. The CDR3 length is 14 residues. Germline V lookup: CDR1 KGHDR, CDR2 SFDVKD.

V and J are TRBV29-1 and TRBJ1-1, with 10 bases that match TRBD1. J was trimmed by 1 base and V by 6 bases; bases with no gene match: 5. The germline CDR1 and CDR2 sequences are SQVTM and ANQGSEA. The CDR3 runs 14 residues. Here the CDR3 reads CSVRDRGPNTEAFF. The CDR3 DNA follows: TGCAGCGTCCGGGACAGGGGACCGAACACTGAAGCTTTCTTT.

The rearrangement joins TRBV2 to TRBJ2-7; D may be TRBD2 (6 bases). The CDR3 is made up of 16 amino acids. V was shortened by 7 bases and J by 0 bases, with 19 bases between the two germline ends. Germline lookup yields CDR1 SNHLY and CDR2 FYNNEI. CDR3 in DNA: TGTGCCAGCACTCTGGGCGGGACGGTAAGCTCCTACGAGCAGTACTTC. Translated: CASTLGGTVSSYEQYF. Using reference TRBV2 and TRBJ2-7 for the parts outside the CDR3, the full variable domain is EPEVTQTPSHQVTQMGQEVILRCVPISNHLYFYWYRQILGQKVEFLVSFYNNEISEKSEIFDDQFSVERPDGSNFTLKIRSTKLEDSAMYFCASTLGGTVSSYEQYFGPGTRLTVT.

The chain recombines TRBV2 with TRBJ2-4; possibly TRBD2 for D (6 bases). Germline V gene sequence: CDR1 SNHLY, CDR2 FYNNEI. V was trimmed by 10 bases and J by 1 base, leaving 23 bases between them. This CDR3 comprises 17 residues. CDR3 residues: CATALARDSGAKNIQYF. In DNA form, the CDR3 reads TGTGCCACCGCATTGGCGCGGGACTCCGGTGCCAAAAACATTCAGTACTTC.

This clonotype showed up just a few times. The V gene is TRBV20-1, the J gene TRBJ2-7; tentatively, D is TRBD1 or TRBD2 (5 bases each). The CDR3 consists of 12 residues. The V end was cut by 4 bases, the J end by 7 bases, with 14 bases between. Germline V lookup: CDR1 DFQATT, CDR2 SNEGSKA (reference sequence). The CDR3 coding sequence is TGCAGTGCTAATGGGGACCGACCGGAGCAGTACTTC. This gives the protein CSANGDRPEQYF.

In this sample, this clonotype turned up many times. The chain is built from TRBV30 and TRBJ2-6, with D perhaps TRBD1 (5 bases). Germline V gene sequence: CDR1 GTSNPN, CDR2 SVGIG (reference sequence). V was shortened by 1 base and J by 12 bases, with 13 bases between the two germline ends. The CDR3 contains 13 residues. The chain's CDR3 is CAWSDRRQGVLTF. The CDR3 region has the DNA TGTGCCTGGAGTGACAGGCGCCAAGGCGTCCTGACTTTC.